This T cell receptor (beta chain) comes out of a study of blood T cell repertoires in COVID-19. Study in general: Acute and convalescent COVID-19 samples came from the United States, Italy and Spain. PBMCs, B-cell-depleted T cells, or T cells were the source of the cDNA or gDNA that made up the material.

The CDR3 has 14 residues. V dropped 6 bases and J dropped 1 base, with 12 bases sitting between them. Germline CDR1 SNHLY, CDR2 FYNNEI. Profiled with immunoSEQ multiplex PCR; TCRdb holds only in-frame clones, not every one. The sample shows around 250,000 clones, approximately 90% of them seen only once. This clone was seen only a few times. Material: peripheral blood. This sequence originates from a woman under 40 with active or convalescent COVID-19. J is TRBJ1-1 and V is TRBV2; D is possibly TRBD1 (6 bases). In DNA, the CDR3 is TGTGCCAGCAGCCAACAGGGTGGGAACACTGAAGCTTTCTTT. This translates into CASSQQGGNTEAFF.